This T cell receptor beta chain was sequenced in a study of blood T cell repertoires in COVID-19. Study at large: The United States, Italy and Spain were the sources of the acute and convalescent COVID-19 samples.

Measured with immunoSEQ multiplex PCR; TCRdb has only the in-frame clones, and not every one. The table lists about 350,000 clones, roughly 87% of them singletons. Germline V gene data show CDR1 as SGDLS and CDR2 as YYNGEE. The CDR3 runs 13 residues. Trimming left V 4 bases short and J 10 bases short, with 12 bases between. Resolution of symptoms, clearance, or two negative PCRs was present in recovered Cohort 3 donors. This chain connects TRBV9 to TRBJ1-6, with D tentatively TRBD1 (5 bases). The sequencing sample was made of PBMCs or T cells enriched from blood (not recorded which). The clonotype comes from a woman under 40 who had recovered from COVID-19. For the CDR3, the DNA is TGTGCCAGCAGCCCTTCGGGGGACTCACCCCTCCACTTT. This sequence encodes CASSPSGDSPLHF.